This T cell receptor (beta chain) was sequenced during a study of OX40 agonist ivuxolimab in advanced cancers. CDR1 is SGHRS and CDR2 is YFSETQ in the germline V gene. V lost 0 bases to trimming and J lost 6 bases, with 12 bases between them. This CDR3 contains 15 residues. Assay: immunoSEQ multiplex PCR; the TCRdb copy retains only in-frame clones and omits some. The sample lists about 69,000 clones, nearly 90% occurring once. Anyone with autoimmune disease history or systemic immunosuppression was excluded. The chain combines TRBV5-1 with TRBJ2-2, with D perhaps TRBD2 (6 bases). This sequence was found in an adult with an advanced solid tumor such as melanoma, head and neck, liver or kidney cancer. This specimen consisted of CD4+ or CD8+ T cells sorted from blood, obtained in a trial of the OX40 agonist ivuxolimab. CDR3 in amino acids: CASSLEMGGSGELFF. DNA for the CDR3: TGCGCCAGCAGCTTGGAAATGGGGGGTTCCGGGGAGCTGTTTTTT.